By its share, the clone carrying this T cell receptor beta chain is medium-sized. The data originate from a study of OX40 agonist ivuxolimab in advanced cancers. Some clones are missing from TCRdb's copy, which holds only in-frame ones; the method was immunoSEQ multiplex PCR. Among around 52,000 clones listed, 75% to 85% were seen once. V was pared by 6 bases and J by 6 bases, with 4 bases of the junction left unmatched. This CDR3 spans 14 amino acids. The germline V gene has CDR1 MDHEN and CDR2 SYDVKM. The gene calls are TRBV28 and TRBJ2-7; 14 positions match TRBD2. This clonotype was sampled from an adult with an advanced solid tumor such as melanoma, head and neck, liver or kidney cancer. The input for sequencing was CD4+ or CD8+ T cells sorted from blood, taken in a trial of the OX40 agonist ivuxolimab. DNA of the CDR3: TGTGCCAGCAGCAAGGGACTAGCGGGAGTCGAGCAGTACTTC. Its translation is CASSKGLAGVEQYF.